This T cell receptor beta chain was recovered during a study of T-cell memory formation after mild COVID-19. The study's findings and limits: Unconfirmed was the SARS-CoV-2 specificity of second-wave clones that peaked on day 37. The study detected some responding clones in pre-infection memory, suggesting cross-reactive memory joined. CD4/CD8 balance characterized clones contracting day 15 to 85, and CD4+ skew characterized later expanders.

The V end was cut by 2 bases, the J end by 6 bases, with 18 bases between. The CDR3 consists of 16 residues. Germline loops: CDR1 KGHSH, CDR2 LQKENI. With constant-segment primers, 5'RACE yielded cDNA libraries of TCR alpha and TCR beta that carried sample barcodes and UMIs. TCRdb called the 5' RACE reads again in MiXCR, with one record for every CDR3 protein. The repertoire holds 260,000 or so distinct CDR3 sequences, with over 15% as singletons. As for this clonotype: Its target is unknown.

This chain joins TRBV18 and TRBJ2-3; D may match TRBD1 or TRBD2 (5 bases each). The TCR originated in a man aged 18 to 29 who had mild COVID-19 (a few samples of this study predate the infection). Cell type and time point are not known. The sequenced sample was PBMCs or a T cell subset sorted from them (not recorded which). Here the CDR3 reads CASSPGSGAPMDTQYF. Here the CDR3 DNA reads TGTGCCAGCTCACCAGGGTCCGGGGCCCCTATGGATACGCAGTATTTT.